This T cell receptor beta chain was captured in a study of T cell changes during pregnancy in multiple sclerosis (dated by TCRdb to the late 2010s). Context from the whole study: The study looked at changes in the T cell repertoire across pregnancy in women with multiple sclerosis.

Receptor libraries were prepared by the immunoSEQ multiplex PCR assay. Entries here come from immuneACCESS through TCRdb and include only in-frame sequences with V and J called. Some clones fail to appear in such tables; in the studies checked, an unresolved V gene covers under half of the shortfall, and the cause of the remainder is unknown. The sample table holds 70,000 or so clones, of which about 93% were seen once. The biggest ten clones account for almost 0.3% of the sample. Remarks on this clone: Its specific antigen is unknown. Base qualities are missing; no much larger clone stands one base away.

From the cysteine up to the phenylalanine, the CDR3 has a length of 15 residues. Of the read, only the CDR3 DNA is kept; its 45 bases are in frame from base 1. V gives up 5 bases and J gives up 4 bases, and the segment between their germline ends measures 17 bases. For CDR1 and CDR2, the germline V gene lists MDHEN and SYDVKM. The sequence derives from a female donor with multiple sclerosis, enrolled in a pregnancy study. The rearrangement joined TRBV28 to TRBJ1-2; a tentative D call is TRBD1 (5 bases match). The sequencing here drew on CD4+ T cells from peripheral blood mononuclear cells, taken after pregnancy. The nucleotide sequence is TGTGCCAGCAGTGCCCAGGGAGGGCGGAGCTATGGCTACACCTTC. Its translation reads: CASSAQGGRSYGYTF.